Below, 24 T cell receptor beta chains from the same sample are listed, as sequenced in a study of graft-versus-host responses after intestinal transplantation. These receptors have no identified antigens. Profiled with immunoSEQ multiplex PCR; TCRdb holds only in-frame clones, not every one. In the table there are roughly 81,000 clones, approximately 78% of which are singletons. The source material was unstimulated CD4+ T cells sorted from spleen or lymph node cells, sampled before intestinal transplant. Receptors originate from a human donor who received an intestinal transplant.

The chain carries TRBV9 and TRBJ2-2, with a possible D match to TRBD1 (5 bases). Trimming took 4 bases from V and 6 from J, leaving 16 bases between them. The CDR3 consists of 15 residues. Germline lookup yields CDR1 SGDLS and CDR2 YYNGEE. The CDR3 DNA sequence: TGTGCCAGCAGCCCCAGGGTGGGGAAAGCCGGGGAGCTGTTTTTT. The encoded protein is CASSPRVGKAGELFF.

The rearrangement joins TRBV11-2 to TRBJ2-2, with TRBD1 as a possible D gene (5 bases). The CDR3 runs 14 residues. Per germline, CDR1 SGHAT and CDR2 FQNNGV. V was clipped by 4 bases and J by 0 bases, with 6 bases between them. DNA of the CDR3: TGTGCCAGCAGCTGGACACCGAACACCGGGGAGCTGTTTTTT. As protein: CASSWTPNTGELFF.

In this sample, this clone turned up a few times. J is TRBJ1-4 and V is TRBV4-1; a possible D gene is TRBD1 (5 bases). Germline-derived CDR1 and CDR2 are MGHRA and YSYEKL. Deletions cut 4 bases from V and 7 bases from J, with 22 bases between. This CDR3 spans 17 amino acids. The CDR3 here is CASSLKPVGAQGEKLFF. The CDR3 DNA reads TGCGCCAGCAGCCTTAAACCGGTAGGGGCCCAGGGTGAAAAACTGTTTTTT.

V and J are TRBV18 and TRBJ2-5; 11 bases match TRBD2. With 3 bases clipped from V and 1 base from J, the junction kept 4 bases outside the gene matches. The CDR3 consists of 16 residues. Germline assignment: CDR1 KGHSH and CDR2 LQKENI. CDR3 in amino acids: CASSPNGLAGQETQYF. CDR3 DNA: TGTGCCAGCTCACCCAACGGACTAGCGGGCCAAGAGACCCAGTACTTC.

V gene TRBV9 combines with J gene TRBJ2-7; 7 bases match TRBD1. Germline CDR1 reads SGDLS; CDR2 reads YYNGEE. This CDR3 spans 15 amino acids. Germline trimming cut 4 bases from V and 3 bases from J; bases unmatched to any gene: 10. CDR3 residues: CASSPRGTYHYEQYF. The CDR3 DNA sequence: TGTGCCAGCAGCCCCAGGGGGACATACCACTACGAGCAGTACTTC.

The chain couples TRBV5-1 to TRBJ2-1; a possible D gene is TRBD1 (6 bases). The CDR3 consists of 16 residues. V was cut by 4 bases and J by 0 bases, with 14 bases left in between. Germline assignment: CDR1 SGHRS and CDR2 YFSETQ. The CDR3 DNA reads as TGCGCCAGCAGCCGTGGAACAGGGAGCTCCTACAATGAGCAGTTCTTC. Translating it yields CASSRGTGSSYNEQFF.

The rearrangement joins TRBV7-8 to TRBJ1-2; tentatively, D is TRBD1 (6 bases). The V end lost 5 bases, the J end lost 0 bases, and 13 bases lay between the germline ends. CDR3 size: 15 residues. Germline CDR1 SGHVS, CDR2 FQNEAQ. The DNA of the CDR3 is TGTGCCAGCAGCCCACTAGGGGGAGCTAACTATGGCTACACCTTC. This gives the protein CASSPLGGANYGYTF. Variable domain in full (rest from reference TRBV7-8 and TRBJ1-2): GAGVSQSPRYKVAKRGQDVALRCDPISGHVSLFWYQQALGQGPEFLTYFQNEAQLDKSGLPSDRFFAERPEGSVSTLKIQRTQQEDSAVYLCASSPLGGANYGYTFGSGTRLTVV.

The chain employs TRBV6-5 and TRBJ2-3; tentative D call: TRBD1 (6 bases). With 6 bases removed from V and 4 bases from J, the gap between germline ends came to 11 bases. The CDR3 is 13 amino acids. Looked up from germline, CDR1 is MNHEY and CDR2 is SVGAGI. CDR3 nucleotide sequence: TGTGCCAGCAGGCAGACAGGTTCAGATACGCAGTATTTT. Its protein product is CASRQTGSDTQYF.

The rearrangement uses TRBV11-2 and TRBJ2-5; D is unclear. The CDR3 contains 14 residues. Germline lookup yields CDR1 SGHAT and CDR2 FQNNGV. Deletions cut 2 bases from V and 5 bases from J, with 12 bases between. The DNA for the CDR3 is TGTGCCAGCAGCTTAAGTCGGCAGAGGGAGACCCAGTACTTC. Translated: CASSLSRQRETQYF.

The rearrangement links TRBV28 to TRBJ1-5, with 9 bases fitting TRBD1. This CDR3 has 15 amino acids. Losses at the gene ends were 7 bases for V and 6 bases for J; bases not matched to a gene: 10. From germline, CDR1 is MDHEN and CDR2 SYDVKM. CDR3 residues: CASISRDRGVQPQHF. Here the CDR3 DNA reads TGTGCCAGCATCTCCCGCGACAGGGGGGTTCAGCCCCAGCATTTT.

The CDR3 coding sequence is TGTGCCAGCAGCCGCACCAGGGTGACGGGTGAGCAGTACTTC. Amino acids: CASSRTRVTGEQYF. This rearrangement joins TRBV6-5 to TRBJ2-7, with TRBD1 as a possible D gene (5 bases). Trimming shortened V by 6 bases and J by 7 bases, and 19 bases separated the two germline ends. CDR3 length: 14 residues. Germline V gene sequence: CDR1 MNHEY, CDR2 SVGAGI.

The genes are TRBV28 and TRBJ1-2, with TRBD1 as a possible D gene (6 bases). V was pared by 10 bases and J by 2 bases, with 14 bases between. Germline V lookup: CDR1 MDHEN, CDR2 SYDVKM. There are 13 residues in the CDR3. In DNA form, the CDR3 reads TGTGCCACCCTTCAAGGGGGAAACTATGGCTACACCTTC. It codes for CATLQGGNYGYTF.

This chain connects TRBV7-2 to TRBJ2-1, with D possibly matching TRBD1 (6 bases). There are 13 residues in the CDR3. The germline V and J ends were trimmed by 5 bases and 14 bases, with 19 bases remaining between them. Germline values: CDR1 SGHTA, CDR2 FQGNSA. CDR3 amino acids: CASSLTGQQREFF. The CDR3, as DNA: TGTGCCAGCAGCCTGACAGGACAGCAAAGGGAGTTCTTC.

V is TRBV5-1 and J is TRBJ2-3; a weak D match, TRBD1 (7 bases). This CDR3 comprises 16 residues. V was shortened by 0 bases and J by 6 bases, with 17 bases between the two germline ends. Germline lookup yields CDR1 SGHRS and CDR2 YFSETQ. The CDR3 coding sequence is TGCGCCAGCAGCTTGGCCCCAGGGGGGAAGAGGGATACGCAGTATTTT. Encoded protein: CASSLAPGGKRDTQYF.

This clone was recorded once. V is TRBV28 and J is TRBJ2-2; D perhaps matches TRBD2 (7 bases). Germline loops: CDR1 MDHEN, CDR2 SYDVKM. The CDR3 has 14 amino acids. Trimming removed 7 bases at V and 6 bases at J, with 15 bases between. As DNA, the CDR3 is TGTGCCAGCATTGGGGGGGCGTATGCCGGGGAGCTGTTTTTT. Protein: CASIGGAYAGELFF.

This clone was seen a handful of times. This rearrangement joins TRBV30 to TRBJ2-7; D possibly corresponds to TRBD2 (5 bases). The ends were cut back, 5 bases at V and 4 bases at J, with 15 bases in the middle. Germline loops: CDR1 GTSNPN, CDR2 SVGIG (reference sequence). The CDR3 runs to 13 residues. The CDR3 DNA follows: TGTGCCTGGGGGTATGCGGGCGGTTACGAGCAGTACTTC. Translation gives CAWGYAGGYEQYF. Using reference TRBV30 and TRBJ2-7 for the parts outside the CDR3, the full variable domain is SQTIHQWPATLVQPVGSPLSLECTVEGTSNPNLYWYRQAAGRGLQLLFYSVGIGQISSEVPQNLSASRPQDRQFILSSKKLLLSDSGFYLCAWGYAGGYEQYFGPGTRLTVT.

CDR3 bases: TGTGCCAGCAGCGGGGGGAGGCCAGGCCTAGGAGTAACTGAAGCTTTCTTT. Its translation is CASSGGRPGLGVTEAFF. This chain links TRBV7-9 with TRBJ1-1, with D maybe TRBD1 (5 bases). The ends were cut back, 5 bases at V and 5 bases at J, with 24 bases in the middle. In germline, CDR1 is SEHNR, CDR2 FQNEAQ (reference sequence). The CDR3 has 17 amino acids.

This sequence joins TRBV7-9 and TRBJ2-7, with 11 positions matching TRBD1. The ends lost 6 bases at V and 5 bases at J; junction bases unmatched: 6. This CDR3 spans 14 amino acids. Germline V gene data show CDR1 as SEHNR and CDR2 as FQNEAQ (reference sequence). CDR3 DNA: TGTGCCAGCAGACCGGGACAGGGGGTCGACGAGCAGTACTTC. Translated: CASRPGQGVDEQYF. Full variable domain (outside the CDR3, taken from reference TRBV7-9 and TRBJ2-7): DTGVSQNPRHKITKRGQNVTFRCDPISEHNRLYWYRQTLGQGPEFLTYFQNEAQLEKSRLLSDRFSAERPKGSFSTLEIQRTEQGDSAMYLCASRPGQGVDEQYFGPGTRLTVT.

The V gene is TRBV5-1, the J gene TRBJ2-7; TRBD2 matches at 10 bases. Trimming cost V 0 bases and J 2 bases; bases outside gene matches: 5. Germline-derived CDR1 and CDR2 are SGHRS and YFSETQ. CDR3 length equals 16 residues. CDR3 protein: CASSLGLAGAAYEQYF. In nucleotides, the CDR3 is TGCGCCAGCAGCTTGGGGCTAGCGGGAGCGGCCTACGAGCAGTACTTC.

The V and J genes are TRBV6-4 and TRBJ1-1, with 9 bases that match TRBD1. V trimming: 6 bases; J trimming: 6 bases; junction bases outside the gene matches: 8. The CDR3 is 14 amino acids. Looked up from germline, CDR1 is MRHNA and CDR2 is SNTAGT. The CDR3: CASRQGAVSAEAFF. The CDR3 bases are TGTGCCAGCAGACAGGGGGCGGTTTCGGCTGAAGCTTTCTTT.

The genes are TRBV12-5 and TRBJ2-5; 8 bases fit TRBD1. CDR3 size: 12 residues. Germline V lookup: CDR1 LGHNT, CDR2 FRNRAP. The trim removed 5 bases at V and 9 bases at J, leaving 5 bases unmatched. CDR3 bases: TGTGCTAGTGGTGCGACAGGGGTGGCCCAGTACTTC. It encodes CASGATGVAQYF.

This clone is a singleton in its sample. The chain links TRBV6-5 to TRBJ1-4; TRBD1 might be the D (6 bases). The germline V gene encodes CDR1 MNHEY and CDR2 SVGAGI. V lost 6 bases and J 4 bases, leaving 12 bases between the germline ends. This CDR3 spans 14 amino acids. The CDR3 bases are TGTGCCAGCAGGTCACAGGGTGGTAATGAAAAACTGTTTTTT. Translated: CASRSQGGNEKLFF.

At least ten counts were recorded for this clone. The J gene is TRBJ2-7, the V gene TRBV5-6; a weak D match, TRBD2 (5 bases). CDR1 and CDR2 (germline): SGHDT, YYEEEE. This CDR3 contains 14 residues. Trimming shortened V by 0 bases and J by 4 bases, and 11 bases separated the two germline ends. As DNA, the CDR3 is TGTGCCAGCAGCTTGGCCGGGAACTCATACGAGCAGTACTTC. It encodes CASSLAGNSYEQYF.

The genes are TRBV15 and TRBJ2-1; 8 bases line up with TRBD2. The CDR3 runs to 17 residues. Germline V gene lookup returns CDR1 LNHNV and CDR2 YYDKDF (reference sequence). Germline trimming cut 6 bases from V and 8 bases from J; bases unmatched to any gene: 18. In nucleotides, the CDR3 is TGTGCCACCAGTACCCTGGGTAGCGGGGACGGAGGCGATGAGCAGTTCTTC. As protein: CATSTLGSGDGGDEQFF.